A selection of T cell receptor beta chains follows, all from one sample in a study of graft-versus-host responses after intestinal transplantation. These receptors are not linked to any known antigen. Assay: immunoSEQ multiplex PCR; the TCRdb copy retains only in-frame clones and omits some. Here the sample spans fewer than 110,000 clones, 93% being singletons. The sample consisted of unstimulated CD8+ T cells sorted from spleen or lymph node cells, taken before intestinal transplant. All receptors come from a human donor who received an intestinal transplant. Both conserved end residues are part of each CDR3. The order of the fields is V gene, clone size, CDR3 length, J gene, D gene, CDR3 protein, CDR3 DNA. D genes are given only for firm matches. The listing skips clone size in some rows; elsewhere it reads once, few, many or a size class.

V: TRBV27; size: .; length: 13; J: TRBJ2-3; D: TRBD2; CDR3: CASRSRGADTQYF; DNA: TGTGCCAGCAGGTCTCGGGGGGCAGATACGCAGTATTTT
V: TRBV9; size: .; length: 15; J: TRBJ2-5; D: TRBD2; CDR3: CASSVSSGGQETQYF; DNA: TGTGCCAGCAGCGTCTCTAGCGGGGGGCAAGAGACCCAGTACTTC
V: TRBV19; size: .; length: 16; J: TRBJ1-5; D: .; CDR3: CASSISRYMSNQPQHF; DNA: TGTGCCAGTAGTATATCCAGGTATATGAGCAATCAGCCCCAGCATTTT
V: TRBV5-1; size: .; length: 11; J: TRBJ2-1; D: .; CDR3: CASSFRQEQFF; DNA: TGCGCCAGCAGCTTCCGACAGGAGCAGTTCTTC
V: TRBV5-1; size: .; length: 14; J: TRBJ2-5; D: .; CDR3: CASSRWGFRETQYF; DNA: TGCGCCAGCAGTAGGTGGGGGTTTAGAGAGACCCAGTACTTC
V: TRBV10-2; size: .; length: 13; J: TRBJ1-1; D: .; CDR3: CASSELGVPEAFF; DNA: TGCGCCAGCAGTGAATTGGGGGTCCCTGAAGCTTTCTTT
V: TRBV30; size: .; length: 13; J: TRBJ2-7; D: TRBD1; CDR3: CAWGQGVSYEQYF; DNA: TGTGCCTGGGGACAGGGGGTTTCCTACGAGCAGTACTTC
V: TRBV5-1; size: .; length: 18; J: TRBJ2-3; D: .; CDR3: CASTHRGGGGPSTDTQYF; DNA: TGCGCCAGCACCCATCGTGGAGGGGGGGGCCCCAGCACAGATACGCAGTATTTT
V: TRBV9; size: .; length: 16; J: TRBJ2-1; D: .; CDR3: CASSVVGDGGLNEQFF; DNA: TGTGCCAGCAGCGTGGTGGGGGACGGAGGGCTCAATGAGCAGTTCTTC
V: TRBV5-1; size: .; length: 14; J: TRBJ2-7; D: TRBD1; CDR3: CASSTDRGGYEQYF; DNA: TGCGCCAGCAGCACGGACAGGGGAGGCTACGAGCAGTACTTC
V: TRBV6-5; size: .; length: 12; J: TRBJ2-7; D: .; CDR3: CASSSSEGEQYF; DNA: TGTGCCAGCAGTTCCTCTGAGGGCGAGCAGTACTTC
V: TRBV9; size: .; length: 14; J: TRBJ1-3; D: .; CDR3: CASSVSDSGNTIYF; DNA: TGTGCCAGCAGCGTATCAGACTCTGGAAACACCATATATTTT
V: TRBV6-5; size: .; length: 16; J: TRBJ1-1; D: .; CDR3: CASSYSIVRGRTEAFF; DNA: TGTGCCAGCAGTTACTCGATCGTAAGGGGAAGGACTGAAGCTTTCTTT
V: TRBV29-1; size: .; length: 12; J: TRBJ2-1; D: .; CDR3: CSVIASYNEQFF; DNA: TGCAGCGTTATCGCCTCCTACAATGAGCAGTTCTTC
V: TRBV5-1; size: .; length: 11; J: TRBJ1-3; D: .; CDR3: CASSLGDTIYF; DNA: TGCGCCAGCAGCTTGGGGGACACCATATATTTT
V: TRBV15; size: .; length: 15; J: TRBJ1-3; D: .; CDR3: CATSIEPDSGNTIYF; DNA: TGTGCCACCAGCATCGAACCGGACAGCGGAAACACCATATATTTT
V: TRBV21-1; size: .; length: 14; J: TRBJ2-7; D: .; CDR3: CASRGTGPIYEQYF; DNA: TGTGCCAGCAGGGGGACAGGCCCCATCTACGAGCAGTACTTC
V: TRBV30; size: .; length: 14; J: TRBJ1-1; D: TRBD1; CDR3: CAWKTGTVNTEAFF; DNA: TGTGCCTGGAAAACTGGGACAGTGAACACTGAAGCTTTCTTT
V: TRBV19; size: .; length: 13; J: TRBJ1-2; D: .; CDR3: CASSMVGDYGYTF; DNA: TGTGCCAGTAGTATGGTGGGGGACTATGGCTACACCTTC
V: TRBV5-1; size: .; length: 16; J: TRBJ2-1; D: TRBD2; CDR3: CASSLAGGVAYNEQFF; DNA: TGCGCCAGCAGCTTGGCCGGGGGGGTTGCCTACAATGAGCAGTTCTTC
V: TRBV2; size: .; length: 15; J: TRBJ2-7; D: .; CDR3: CASSEGRGVSYEQYF; DNA: TGTGCCAGCAGTGAAGGGCGGGGCGTCTCCTACGAGCAGTACTTC
V: TRBV6-1; size: .; length: 16; J: TRBJ2-7; D: .; CDR3: CASSDSFGWQSYEQYF; DNA: TGTGCCAGCAGTGATTCGTTCGGCTGGCAGTCCTACGAGCAGTACTTC
V: TRBV4-2; size: .; length: 16; J: TRBJ2-3; D: TRBD2; CDR3: CASSYFGGGVTDTQYF; DNA: TGTGCCAGCAGCTACTTTGGCGGGGGAGTCACAGATACGCAGTATTTT
V: TRBV4-1; size: .; length: 13; J: TRBJ2-7; D: TRBD1; CDR3: CASSQGTGAEQYF; DNA: TGCGCCAGCAGCCAGGGGACAGGGGCTGAGCAGTACTTC
V: TRBV27; size: .; length: 13; J: TRBJ2-7; D: TRBD1; CDR3: CASSLTGGYEQYF; DNA: TGTGCCAGCAGTTTAACAGGGGGCTACGAGCAGTACTTC
V: TRBV7-9; size: .; length: 15; J: TRBJ2-3; D: .; CDR3: CASSPPSSTTDTQYF; DNA: TGTGCCAGCAGCCCCCCTAGTTCAACCACAGATACGCAGTATTTT
V: TRBV5-1; size: .; length: 15; J: TRBJ2-5; D: TRBD1; CDR3: CASSLIGQGQETQYF; DNA: TGCGCCAGCAGCTTGATCGGACAGGGGCAAGAGACCCAGTACTTC
V: TRBV10-2; size: .; length: 13; J: TRBJ2-2; D: .; CDR3: CASRNRVHGELFF; DNA: TGCGCCAGCAGAAACAGGGTTCACGGGGAGCTGTTTTTT
V: TRBV4-1; size: .; length: 16; J: TRBJ2-7; D: .; CDR3: CASSQSSGPLSHEQYF; DNA: TGCGCCAGCAGCCAGTCCTCGGGGCCACTTTCTCACGAGCAGTACTTC
V: TRBV5-4; size: .; length: 17; J: TRBJ2-7; D: TRBD2; CDR3: CASSLGEIAGVRNEQYF; DNA: TGTGCCAGCAGCTTGGGGGAGATAGCGGGGGTTCGTAACGAGCAGTACTTC
V: TRBV5-1; size: .; length: 17; J: TRBJ2-6; D: .; CDR3: CASSFVEGPSGANVLTF; DNA: TGCGCCAGCAGCTTTGTGGAGGGCCCGTCCGGGGCCAACGTCCTGACTTTC
V: TRBV5-1; size: .; length: 13; J: TRBJ2-2; D: TRBD1; CDR3: CASSYTGAGELFF; DNA: TGCGCCAGCAGCTACACAGGGGCCGGGGAGCTGTTTTTT
V: TRBV14; size: .; length: 14; J: TRBJ2-7; D: .; CDR3: CASSQVGGIYEQYF; DNA: TGTGCCAGCAGCCAAGTCGGCGGGATCTACGAGCAGTACTTC
V: TRBV11-1; size: .; length: 15; J: TRBJ2-3; D: .; CDR3: CASSLVGGSTDTQYF; DNA: TGTGCCAGCAGCTTAGTAGGGGGGAGCACAGATACGCAGTATTTT
V: TRBV7-9; size: .; length: 12; J: TRBJ1-1; D: .; CDR3: CASSLSHPEAFF; DNA: TGTGCCAGCAGCTTAAGTCATCCTGAAGCTTTCTTT
V: TRBV13; size: .; length: 15; J: TRBJ2-3; D: .; CDR3: CASSLMSDGPDTQYF; DNA: TGTGCCAGCAGCTTAATGAGCGATGGTCCAGATACGCAGTATTTT
V: TRBV19; size: .; length: 13; J: TRBJ1-1; D: .; CDR3: CASSLQWNTEAFF; DNA: TGTGCCAGTAGTTTACAATGGAACACTGAAGCTTTCTTT
V: TRBV21-1; size: .; length: 16; J: TRBJ1-4; D: .; CDR3: CASSSCPGGVDEKLFF; DNA: TGTGCCAGCAGCTCATGCCCGGGGGGGGTAGATGAAAAACTGTTTTTT
V: TRBV19; size: .; length: 15; J: TRBJ2-6; D: .; CDR3: CASSIAGNGANVLTF; DNA: TGTGCCAGTAGTATAGCAGGGAACGGGGCCAACGTCCTGACTTTC
V: TRBV5-5; size: .; length: 15; J: TRBJ2-7; D: .; CDR3: CASSLERGRFYEQYF; DNA: TGTGCCAGCAGCTTGGAAAGGGGTCGGTTTTACGAGCAGTACTTC
V: TRBV7-9; size: .; length: 13; J: TRBJ2-3; D: .; CDR3: CASRPGELDTQYF; DNA: TGTGCCAGCAGGCCAGGGGAGCTAGATACGCAGTATTTT
V: TRBV7-6; size: .; length: 15; J: TRBJ1-2; D: .; CDR3: CASSLEGGAAYGYTF; DNA: TGTGCCAGCAGCTTAGAGGGGGGGGCAGCCTATGGCTACACCTTC
V: TRBV7-9; size: once; length: 16; J: TRBJ2-5; D: TRBD2; CDR3: CASSLRTSGGEETQYF; DNA: TGTGCCAGCAGCCTCCGGACTAGCGGGGGTGAAGAGACCCAGTACTTC
V: TRBV4-1; size: .; length: 14; J: TRBJ2-7; D: .; CDR3: CASSQGERDYEQYF; DNA: TGCGCCAGCAGCCAAGGCGAGAGGGACTACGAGCAGTACTTC
V: TRBV29-1; size: .; length: 13; J: TRBJ1-2; D: TRBD1; CDR3: CSVVDRGDYGYTF; DNA: TGCAGCGTTGTAGACAGGGGGGACTATGGCTACACCTTC
V: TRBV15; size: once; length: 13; J: TRBJ2-3; D: .; CDR3: CATSRLTPDTQYF; DNA: TGTGCCACCAGCAGACTCACTCCAGATACGCAGTATTTT
V: TRBV29-1; size: .; length: 12; J: TRBJ2-3; D: .; CDR3: CSVDQSVDTQYF; DNA: TGCAGCGTTGATCAAAGCGTAGATACGCAGTATTTT
V: TRBV7-9; size: .; length: 16; J: TRBJ2-5; D: .; CDR3: CASSLGTGGTQDTQYF; DNA: TGTGCCAGCAGCTTAGGTACCGGGGGTACCCAAGACACCCAGTACTTC
V: TRBV10-1; size: .; length: 16; J: TRBJ2-1; D: TRBD2; CDR3: CASSESDGGAGNEQFF; DNA: TGCGCCAGCAGTGAGTCCGACGGGGGGGCCGGGAATGAGCAGTTCTTC
V: TRBV7-4; size: .; length: 15; J: TRBJ1-4; D: .; CDR3: CASSPVRVMHEKLFF; DNA: TGTGCCAGCAGCCCGGTGAGGGTCATGCACGAAAAACTGTTTTTT
V: TRBV27; size: .; length: 17; J: TRBJ2-6; D: TRBD1; CDR3: CASSFGTGVPGANVLTF; DNA: TGTGCCAGCAGTTTCGGGACAGGGGTTCCTGGGGCCAACGTCCTGACTTTC
V: TRBV6-5; size: once; length: 13; J: TRBJ2-2; D: .; CDR3: CASSPTGDRELFF; DNA: TGTGCCAGCAGTCCGACAGGTGATAGGGAGCTGTTTTTT
V: TRBV27; size: .; length: 13; J: TRBJ2-1; D: .; CDR3: CASRVDFNNEQFF; DNA: TGTGCCAGCAGGGTCGATTTCAACAATGAGCAGTTCTTC
V: TRBV13; size: .; length: 13; J: TRBJ2-1; D: .; CDR3: CASSLPAGNEQFF; DNA: TGTGCCAGCAGCTTACCTGCGGGGAATGAGCAGTTCTTC